These 32 T cell receptor beta chains were sequenced from one sample in a study of blood T cell repertoires in COVID-19. Only in-frame clones appear in the TCRdb table, and some are missing; sequencing was by immunoSEQ multiplex PCR. This table has under 250,000 clones, around 89% appearing once. Sequences were obtained from peripheral blood. These TCRs come from a man between 25 and 39 years old with COVID-19, enrolled during active disease.

The rearrangement links TRBV5-1 to TRBJ2-3; 12 bases are a match to TRBD2. The CDR3 has 16 residues. The trim removed 1 base at V and 3 bases at J, leaving 3 bases unmatched. Germline V gene lookup returns CDR1 SGHRS and CDR2 YFSETQ. The CDR3 DNA is TGCGCCAGCAGCTTGATCCTAGCGGGGGGGACAGATACGCAGTATTTT. It specifies CASSLILAGGTDTQYF.

J is TRBJ2-7 and V is TRBV29-1; TRBD1 matches 8 bases. This CDR3 spans 18 amino acids. V shed 3 bases, J shed 3 bases, and the junction held 19 bases outside the gene matches. CDR1 is SQVTM and CDR2 is ANQGSEA in the germline V gene. Written as DNA, the CDR3 is TGCAGCGTTGACGCTGGGCCAGGGGGCCCCGAAGGAGGCTACGAGCAGTACTTC. Protein: CSVDAGPGGPEGGYEQYF.

The chain uses TRBV7-9 and TRBJ2-1, with D perhaps matching TRBD2 (6 bases). The CDR3 consists of 16 residues. Germline V gene lookup returns CDR1 SEHNR and CDR2 FQNEAQ (reference sequence). V dropped 5 bases and J dropped 8 bases, with 22 bases sitting between them. CDR3 sequence (DNA): TGTGCCAGCAGCCTAAAGGTACTAGCTTTGGGCGATGAGCAGTTCTTC. The encoded protein is CASSLKVLALGDEQFF.

The rearrangement joins TRBV4-3 to TRBJ2-3, with TRBD1 as a possible D gene (5 bases). V was shortened by 0 bases and J by 6 bases, with 19 bases between the two germline ends. The CDR3 sequence is 17 residues long. In germline, CDR1 is LGHNA, CDR2 YSLEER. CDR3 sequence reads: CASSQDDSRVTADTQYF. DNA for the CDR3: TGCGCCAGCAGCCAAGATGATAGCAGGGTCACAGCCGATACGCAGTATTTT.

The chain links TRBV4-1 to TRBJ1-2; possibly TRBD1 for D (6 bases). CDR1 and CDR2 (germline): MGHRA, YSYEKL. The CDR3 consists of 13 residues. V was pared by 1 base and J by 7 bases, with 10 bases between. CDR3 DNA: TGCGCCAGCAGCCAAGGGGGACACTCTGGCTACACCTTC. It codes for CASSQGGHSGYTF.

The chain joins TRBV7-9 to TRBJ2-3; possible D gene TRBD1, 6 bases. The V gene lost 5 bases and the J gene lost 0 bases, with 18 bases spanning the gap. CDR3 length: 17 amino acids. Germline V gene data show CDR1 as SEHNR and CDR2 as FQNEAQ (reference sequence). For the CDR3, the DNA is TGTGCCAGCAGCCTATACCTACAGGGTCCCAGCACAGATACGCAGTATTTT. Translating gives CASSLYLQGPSTDTQYF.

This chain uses TRBV7-9 with TRBJ1-1; D gene ambiguous. This CDR3 spans 14 amino acids. The germline V gene encodes CDR1 SEHNR and CDR2 FQNEAQ (reference sequence). Trimming cost V 1 base and J 6 bases, with 12 bases left between them. CDR3: CASSLEELVPEAFF. The CDR3 DNA reads TGTGCCAGCAGCTTAGAGGAGTTGGTCCCTGAAGCTTTCTTT.

The genes are TRBV5-4 and TRBJ1-2, with no clear D. Germline values: CDR1 SGHNT, CDR2 YYREEE (reference sequence). Trimming removed 6 bases from V and 8 bases from J, with 20 bases in between. The length of the CDR3 is 14 residues. The CDR3 reads CASTLRLGRVGYTF. Written as DNA, the CDR3 is TGTGCCAGCACCCTACGGCTAGGAAGAGTGGGCTACACCTTC.

This chain connects TRBV7-8 to TRBJ1-2, with 7 bases matching TRBD1. The CDR3 is 15 residues long. J was trimmed by 2 bases and V by 5 bases; bases with no gene match: 8. The germline CDR1 and CDR2 sequences are SGHVS and FQNEAQ. The CDR3 sequence: CASSMGQIVNYGYTF. CDR3 coding DNA: TGTGCCAGCAGCATGGGACAGATAGTGAACTATGGCTACACCTTC. The complete variable domain, with remaining parts taken from reference TRBV7-8 and TRBJ1-2, reads GAGVSQSPRYKVAKRGQDVALRCDPISGHVSLFWYQQALGQGPEFLTYFQNEAQLDKSGLPSDRFFAERPEGSVSTLKIQRTQQEDSAVYLCASSMGQIVNYGYTFGSGTRLTVV.

The rearrangement uses TRBV11-1 and TRBJ2-3; 8 bases agree with TRBD1. Germline values: CDR1 SGHAT, CDR2 FQDESV (reference sequence). Trimming cost V 5 bases and J 0 bases; bases outside gene matches: 4. CDR3 length: 15 residues. DNA for the CDR3: TGTGCCAGCAGCCTAGGACAGGGTAGCACAGATACGCAGTATTTT. This codes for CASSLGQGSTDTQYF.

V usage is TRBV10-3 and J usage is TRBJ2-7, with unresolved D. The CDR3 length is 13 residues. Trimming removed 2 bases at V and 3 bases at J, with 8 bases between. Germline CDR1 ENHRY, CDR2 SYGVKD. The CDR3 sequence is CAISEMEFYEQYF. As DNA, the CDR3 is TGTGCCATCAGTGAGATGGAGTTCTACGAGCAGTACTTC.

The rearrangement uses TRBV19 and TRBJ2-7; 13 bases fit TRBD2. Germline lookup yields CDR1 LNHDA and CDR2 SQIVND (reference sequence). The CDR3 covers 17 residues. Germline trimming cut 4 bases from V and 0 bases from J; bases unmatched to any gene: 6. The CDR3 bases are TGTGCCAGTAGTAGCGGGACTAGCGGGGCCCGCTCCTACGAGCAGTACTTC. As protein: CASSSGTSGARSYEQYF.

V is TRBV7-2 and J is TRBJ2-7; D may be TRBD1 (5 bases). V gave up 5 bases and J gave up 0 bases, with 14 bases separating them. Looked up from germline, CDR1 is SGHTA and CDR2 is FQGNSA. The CDR3 consists of 15 residues. The CDR3 reads CASSLWGGDSYEQYF. In DNA, the CDR3 is TGTGCCAGCAGCCTGTGGGGCGGAGACTCCTACGAGCAGTACTTC.

The chain has TRBV7-2 and TRBJ2-7; 8 nucleotides align to TRBD1. This CDR3 comprises 15 residues. The V and J ends lost 5 bases and 3 bases, in that order; junction bases with no gene match: 9. Germline V gene sequence: CDR1 SGHTA, CDR2 FQGNSA. For the CDR3, the DNA is TGTGCCAGCAGCAGAGTGGGACAGGAACTCTACGAGCAGTACTTC. Translated, it gives CASSRVGQELYEQYF.

The rearrangement joins TRBV7-9 to TRBJ2-1; 9 bases match TRBD2. CDR1 is SEHNR and CDR2 is FQNEAQ in the germline V gene (reference sequence). V gave up 4 bases and J gave up 4 bases; unmatched junction bases: 11. This CDR3 has 17 amino acids. The CDR3 is CASSSAIAGARYNEQFF. The CDR3 bases are TGTGCCAGCAGCTCGGCCATAGCGGGGGCCCGTTACAATGAGCAGTTCTTC.

The table lists this clone with a count of one. The V and J genes are TRBV28 and TRBJ1-4; 9 bases agree with TRBD1. Germline CDR1 and CDR2: MDHEN and SYDVKM. The CDR3 extends over 15 amino acids. V gave up 6 bases and J gave up 5 bases; unmatched junction bases: 7. The CDR3 is CASSRGTGLNEKLFF. The CDR3 DNA reads as TGTGCCAGCAGCCGCGGGACAGGGTTAAATGAAAAACTGTTTTTT.

This clone was seen once. CDR3 sequence (DNA): TGTGCCAGCAAGCAGGGGCGCATCGACGGGGAGCTGTTTTTT. Translated: CASKQGRIDGELFF. The J gene is TRBJ2-2, the V gene TRBV2; weak D call: TRBD1 (6 bases). Trimming cost V 7 bases and J 7 bases, with 16 bases left between them. Germline assignment: CDR1 SNHLY and CDR2 FYNNEI. This CDR3 has 14 amino acids.

The chain joins TRBV21-1 to TRBJ1-3; the D call of TRBD1 is as the table states it, not checked on the DNA. TRBV21-1 is a listed pseudogene. This CDR3 is built from 15 residues. The CDR3 DNA reads TGTGCCAGCAGCACCCTCCAGGGGAACGGAAACACCATATATTTT. It yields the protein CASSTLQGNGNTIYF.

This chain joins TRBV29-1 and TRBJ2-1; D not resolved. Germline V gene data show CDR1 as SQVTM and CDR2 as ANQGSEA. V was shortened by 7 bases and J by 0 bases, with 13 bases between the two germline ends. The CDR3 length is 14 residues. CDR3 nucleotide sequence: TGCAGCGCAAAGGAGTTTAGCTCCTACAATGAGCAGTTCTTC. Protein sequence: CSAKEFSSYNEQFF.

The chain joins TRBV2 to TRBJ1-2, with D uncertain. The CDR3 runs to 13 residues. The germline V and J ends were trimmed by 7 bases and 7 bases, with 16 bases remaining between them. CDR1 is SNHLY, CDR2 FYNNEI, per germline. CDR3 nucleotides: TGTGCCAGCACCAAATCCCGCGGTTCTGGCTACACCTTC. Its translation: CASTKSRGSGYTF.

The rearrangement links TRBV10-3 to TRBJ1-2, with 9 bases lining up with TRBD1. Germline trimming cut 10 bases from V and 2 bases from J; bases unmatched to any gene: 11. The germline gives CDR1 ENHRY, CDR2 SYGVKD. This CDR3 contains 15 residues. The CDR3 spells CATYKTGGENYGYTF. The CDR3, as DNA: TGTGCCACATATAAGACAGGGGGGGAGAACTATGGCTACACCTTC.

V gene TRBV7-2 combines with J gene TRBJ2-7; 9 bases map to TRBD1. Trimming cost V 5 bases and J 5 bases; bases outside gene matches: 7. The CDR3 is made up of 14 amino acids. The V gene's germline CDR1 is SGHTA and CDR2 FQGNSA. Here the CDR3 DNA reads TGTGCCAGCAGCAATCGACAGGGGGTTAACGAGCAGTACTTC. It encodes CASSNRQGVNEQYF.

The rearrangement uses TRBV12-3 or TRBV12-4 and TRBJ1-1; D gene unclear. This CDR3 is 13 amino acids long. V dropped 3 bases and J dropped 0 bases, with 5 bases sitting between them. CDR3 bases: TGTGCCAGCAGTTTCCCAATGAACACTGAAGCTTTCTTT. Protein: CASSFPMNTEAFF.

Only a few counts were recorded for this clone. The genes are TRBV5-1 and TRBJ2-7; D not resolved. CDR1 and CDR2 (germline): SGHRS, YFSETQ. The CDR3 consists of 13 residues. V shed 4 bases and J shed 1 base, with 9 bases lying between them. The CDR3 DNA follows: TGCGCCAGCAGCCCCACGGTATCCTACGAGCAGTACTTC. Translation: CASSPTVSYEQYF.

This clone appeared once. The gene calls are TRBV2 and TRBJ2-2, with 7 bases that match TRBD1. Per the germline V gene, CDR1 is SNHLY and CDR2 is FYNNEI. The CDR3 runs to 15 residues. V dropped 5 bases and J dropped 4; count of bases not matched to a gene: 7. CDR3: CASSRGGAGTGELFF. CDR3 DNA sequence: TGTGCCAGCAGTCGAGGGGGCGCAGGCACCGGGGAGCTGTTTTTT.

The chain employs TRBV2 and TRBJ2-2; 9 nucleotides line up with TRBD1. Germline-derived CDR1 and CDR2 are SNHLY and FYNNEI. This CDR3 spans 15 amino acids. The J segment lost 7 bases and the V segment lost 8 bases, leaving 11 bases of the junction unmatched. DNA of the CDR3: TGTGCCAGCGTGGGAGGACAGGGGAGGGACGGGGAGCTGTTTTTT. This codes for CASVGGQGRDGELFF.

The genes are TRBV30 and TRBJ2-2; TRBD2 matches at 13 bases. The CDR3 is 20 amino acids. Germline V CDR1 and CDR2: GTSNPN, SVGIG (reference sequence). The V gene end was trimmed by 4 bases and the J gene end by 2 bases; junction bases not matched to a gene: 16. The CDR3 DNA sequence: TGTGCCTGGACTTCCCGCCGGACTAGCGGGAGTGGAAGCAACACCGGGGAGCTGTTTTTT. It specifies CAWTSRRTSGSGSNTGELFF.

The rearrangement links TRBV7-8 to TRBJ1-2, with D unclear. Germline V gene lookup returns CDR1 SGHVS and CDR2 FQNEAQ. The CDR3 loop spans 16 amino acids. V was trimmed by 1 base and J by 4 bases, leaving 16 bases between them. CDR3 DNA sequence: TGTGCCAGCAGCTTAGGAGGCCCGGGAAATCTCTATGGCTACACCTTC. Its translation: CASSLGGPGNLYGYTF.

The chain uses TRBV10-3 and TRBJ2-1; 7 bases align to TRBD2. The junction had 7 bases not matched to a gene; V was cut back by 1 base and J by 4 bases. The CDR3 length is 16 residues. Germline lookup yields CDR1 ENHRY and CDR2 SYGVKD. CDR3 coding DNA: TGTGCCATCAGTGAGTTAGGGACTAACCCTTACAATGAGCAGTTCTTC. It encodes CAISELGTNPYNEQFF.

This clone turned up a few times. CDR3 protein: CASSSGQTYEQYF. CDR3 DNA sequence: TGTGCCAGCAGTTCGGGACAAACCTACGAGCAGTACTTC. This chain connects TRBV28 to TRBJ2-7; D is perhaps TRBD1 (6 bases). V lost 4 bases and J 2 bases, leaving 9 bases between the germline ends. The CDR3 is 13 residues long. Germline CDR1 reads MDHEN; CDR2 reads SYDVKM.

This chain links TRBV11-2 with TRBJ1-1, with 7 bases lining up with TRBD1. V trimming: 4 bases; J trimming: 5 bases; junction bases outside the gene matches: 13. Germline V lookup: CDR1 SGHAT, CDR2 FQNNGV. This CDR3 region has 16 residues. As DNA, the CDR3 is TGTGCCAGCAGCTACAAACCCGGAACAGGGGAAACTGAAGCTTTCTTT. Protein: CASSYKPGTGETEAFF.

This clone showed up just once. As DNA, the CDR3 is TGTGCCACCAGTGCAGGGACAGGGGCCAACACCGGGGAGCTGTTTTTT. As protein: CATSAGTGANTGELFF. This sequence joins TRBV24-1 and TRBJ2-2, with 10 bases that match TRBD1. V lost 5 bases and J lost 2; bases outside the gene matches: 4. Germline values: CDR1 KGHDR, CDR2 SFDVKD. The CDR3 is made up of 16 amino acids.